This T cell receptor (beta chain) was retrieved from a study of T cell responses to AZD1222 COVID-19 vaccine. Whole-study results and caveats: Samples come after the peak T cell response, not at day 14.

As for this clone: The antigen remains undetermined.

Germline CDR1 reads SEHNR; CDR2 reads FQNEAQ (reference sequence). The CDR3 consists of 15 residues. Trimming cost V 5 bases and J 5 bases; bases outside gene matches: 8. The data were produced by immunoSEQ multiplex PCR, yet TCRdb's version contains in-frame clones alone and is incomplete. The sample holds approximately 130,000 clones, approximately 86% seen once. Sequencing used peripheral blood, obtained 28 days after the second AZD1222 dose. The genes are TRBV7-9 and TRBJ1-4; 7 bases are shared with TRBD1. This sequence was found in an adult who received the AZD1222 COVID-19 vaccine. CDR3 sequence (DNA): TGTGCCAGCAGCGTCGACAGGGTGGTGAATGAAAAACTGTTTTTT. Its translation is CASSVDRVVNEKLFF.